The 20 T cell receptor beta chains presented below share a single source sample, sequenced in a study of cytomegalovirus exposure and HLA in healthy donors. Amplification used 60 Vbeta primers and 13 Jbeta primers. Here immunoSEQ multiplex PCR was the method, and the copy in TCRdb shows in-frame clones only, minus some. The table records some 130,000 clones, 81% of them present only once. The sequenced sample was PBMCs. These receptors all stem from a man between 18 and 29 years old in good health and CMV-seronegative.

The chain is built from TRBV10-3 and TRBJ1-4; maybe TRBD1 (6 bases). V was pared by 4 bases and J by 8 bases, with 20 bases between. The germline V gene encodes CDR1 ENHRY and CDR2 SYGVKD. The CDR3 loop spans 16 amino acids. The CDR3 region is CAISADTGLGLEKLFF. CDR3 sequence (DNA): TGTGCCATCAGTGCTGACACAGGGTTGGGTTTGGAAAAACTGTTTTTT.

This clone was detected once. This sequence joins TRBV29-1 and TRBJ2-3; D possibly corresponds to TRBD2 (5 bases). The V and J ends lost 0 bases and 4 bases respectively, with 17 bases between them. The CDR3 spans 16 residues. Germline V gene data show CDR1 as SQVTM and CDR2 as ANQGSEA. Here the CDR3 reads CSVEDLVEEEADTQYF. The CDR3 DNA reads as TGCAGCGTTGAAGATCTGGTGGAGGAGGAAGCAGATACGCAGTATTTT.

The rearrangement uses TRBV5-1 and TRBJ1-4; 9 bases match TRBD1. V dropped 4 bases and J dropped 7; count of bases not matched to a gene: 8. Germline V gene lookup returns CDR1 SGHRS and CDR2 YFSETQ. The CDR3 covers 15 residues. CDR3 in DNA: TGCGCCAGCAGCATTCGGGACAGGGTCGGTGAAAAACTGTTTTTT. As protein: CASSIRDRVGEKLFF.

This rearrangement joins TRBV4-3 to TRBJ2-3; 11 bases align to TRBD2. CDR1 and CDR2 (germline): LGHNA, YSLEER. This CDR3 contains 16 residues. J gave up 6 bases and V 0 bases, and 5 bases lay outside the gene matches. The DNA for the CDR3 is TGCGCCAGCAGCCAAGATAGCGGGGGGGCTTTTGATACGCAGTATTTT. Translation gives CASSQDSGGAFDTQYF.

The chain recombines TRBV19 with TRBJ2-3, with D perhaps matching TRBD2 (6 bases). V was trimmed by 7 bases and J by 5 bases, leaving 13 bases between them. CDR1 and CDR2 (germline): LNHDA, SQIVND (reference sequence). There are 13 residues in the CDR3. As DNA, the CDR3 is TGTGCCAGTAATGCGGGGCTGGGAGATACGCAGTATTTT. This sequence encodes CASNAGLGDTQYF.

The chain combines TRBV7-9 with TRBJ2-7; tentatively, D is TRBD1 (5 bases). V was trimmed by 1 base and J by 3 bases, leaving 16 bases between them. Germline V gene sequence: CDR1 SEHNR, CDR2 FQNEAQ (reference sequence). This CDR3 contains 16 residues. For the CDR3, the DNA is TGTGCCAGCAGCTTAGATGACAGCCCCTCTTTCTACGAGCAGTACTTC. Translated, it gives CASSLDDSPSFYEQYF.

V and J are TRBV5-6 and TRBJ2-7; TRBD1 might be the D (5 bases). V lost 6 bases, J lost 3 bases, and 7 bases lay in between. CDR1 is SGHDT and CDR2 is YYEEEE in the germline V gene. There are 11 residues in the CDR3. The CDR3 DNA sequence: TGTGCCAGCACCCAGGGCTACGAGCAGTACTTC. It is translated as CASTQGYEQYF. Complete variable domain (other parts from reference TRBV5-6 and TRBJ2-7): DAGVTQSPTHLIKTRGQQVTLRCSPKSGHDTVSWYQQALGQGPQFIFQYYEEEERQRGNFPDRFSGHQFPNYSSELNVNALLLGDSALYLCASTQGYEQYFGPGTRLTVT.

The J gene is TRBJ2-6, the V gene TRBV10-3; D gene uncertain. The CDR3 totals 18 residues. V shed 3 bases and J shed 0 bases, with 15 bases lying between them. Germline loops: CDR1 ENHRY, CDR2 SYGVKD. The CDR3 protein is CAISDTKRWLSGANVLTF. DNA of the CDR3: TGTGCCATCAGTGACACTAAACGTTGGCTCTCTGGGGCCAACGTCCTGACTTTC.

For the CDR3, the DNA is TGTGCCTGGAGCGCCGGGGATTTTGCTAGCACAGATACGCAGTATTTT. Protein product: CAWSAGDFASTDTQYF. The rearrangement joins TRBV30 to TRBJ2-3; a weak D match, TRBD2 (5 bases). The ends were cut back, 3 bases at V and 0 bases at J, with 16 bases in the middle. CDR3 length equals 16 residues. The germline gives CDR1 GTSNPN, CDR2 SVGIG (reference sequence).

This clone was detected once. This sequence joins TRBV18 and TRBJ1-1, with D uncertain. Germline V CDR1 and CDR2: KGHSH, LQKENI. Trimming shortened V by 3 bases and J by 4 bases, and 12 bases separated the two germline ends. The CDR3 runs to 14 residues. The CDR3 sequence is CASSPSPGFTEAFF. CDR3 nucleotides: TGTGCCAGCTCACCCAGCCCGGGGTTCACTGAAGCTTTCTTT.

V and J are TRBV5-1 and TRBJ1-1; TRBD1 might be the D (5 bases). Per the germline V gene, CDR1 is SGHRS and CDR2 is YFSETQ. The V end was cut by 0 bases, the J end by 0 bases, with 9 bases between. CDR3 length: 15 residues. The CDR3 here is CASSLGRAMNTEAFF. The CDR3, as DNA: TGCGCCAGCAGCTTGGGCAGGGCGATGAACACTGAAGCTTTCTTT.

This chain links TRBV14 with TRBJ1-2; 10 nucleotides align to TRBD1. This CDR3 spans 17 amino acids. CDR1 SGHDN and CDR2 FVKESK come from the germline V gene. Germline trimming cut 0 bases from V and 0 bases from J; bases unmatched to any gene: 4. The CDR3 here is CASSQDRGQGTNYGYTF. CDR3 coding DNA: TGTGCCAGCAGCCAAGATCGGGGACAGGGGACTAACTATGGCTACACCTTC.

This clone was seen a single time. The chain couples TRBV5-6 to TRBJ2-5; 12 bases map to TRBD2. Germline CDR1 and CDR2: SGHDT and YYEEEE. The CDR3 has 13 amino acids. V trimming: 7 bases; J trimming: 3 bases; junction bases outside the gene matches: 1. The chain's CDR3 is CASASGGEETQYF. In DNA, the CDR3 is TGTGCCAGCGCTAGCGGGGGGGAAGAGACCCAGTACTTC. The variable domain in full, completed from reference TRBV5-6 and TRBJ2-5, reads DAGVTQSPTHLIKTRGQQVTLRCSPKSGHDTVSWYQQALGQGPQFIFQYYEEEERQRGNFPDRFSGHQFPNYSSELNVNALLLGDSALYLCASASGGEETQYFGPGTRLLVL.

The chain couples TRBV30 to TRBJ2-5, with 9 bases matching TRBD1. The germline CDR1 and CDR2 sequences are GTSNPN and SVGIG (reference sequence). CDR3 length equals 15 residues. The junction had 10 bases not matched to a gene; V was cut back by 5 bases and J by 3 bases. CDR3 loop: CAWEKGQGPEETQYF. Here the CDR3 DNA reads TGTGCCTGGGAAAAGGGACAGGGACCAGAAGAGACCCAGTACTTC.

This clone was seen only a few times. This chain joins TRBV5-4 and TRBJ2-1; 11 bases map to TRBD2. The CDR3 sequence is 16 residues long. The germline V gene has CDR1 SGHNT and CDR2 YYREEE (reference sequence). Trimming took 4 bases from V and 4 from J; bases not matched to a gene: 7. CDR3 nucleotide sequence: TGTGCCAGCAGCCTGGGTGGGACTAGCGGATACAATGAGCAGTTCTTC. Amino acid sequence: CASSLGGTSGYNEQFF.

The chain links TRBV6-5 to TRBJ1-2; D possibly corresponds to TRBD1 (6 bases). V was cut by 4 bases and J by 4 bases, with 16 bases left in between. This CDR3 has 15 amino acids. Germline values: CDR1 MNHEY, CDR2 SVGAGI. The CDR3 DNA follows: TGTGCCAGCAGTTCGGACAGTACATCAGGCTATGGCTACACCTTC. Amino acid sequence: CASSSDSTSGYGYTF.

The chain has TRBV12-5 and TRBJ1-5; weak D call: TRBD1 (6 bases). The ends were cut back, 6 bases at V and 3 bases at J, with 12 bases in the middle. The CDR3 extends over 14 amino acids. CDR1 LGHNT and CDR2 FRNRAP come from the germline V gene. The CDR3 is CASGLDSYNQPQHF. The DNA of the CDR3 is TGTGCTAGTGGCCTGGACAGCTACAATCAGCCCCAGCATTTT. Filled out from reference TRBV12-5 and TRBJ1-5, the complete variable domain reads DARVTQTPRHKVTEMGQEVTMRCQPILGHNTVFWYRQTMMQGLELLAYFRNRAPLDDSGMPKDRFSAEMPDATLATLKIQPSEPRDSAVYFCASGLDSYNQPQHFGDGTRLSIL.

This chain uses TRBV13 with TRBJ1-1, with D maybe TRBD1 (5 bases). Trimming pared 0 bases from V and 10 bases from J, leaving 9 bases between. This CDR3 comprises 12 residues. The germline V gene encodes CDR1 PRHDT and CDR2 FYEKMQ (reference sequence). The CDR3: CASSLGGDSAFF. In nucleotides, the CDR3 is TGTGCCAGCAGCTTAGGCGGGGACTCAGCTTTCTTT.

The genes are TRBV7-9 and TRBJ1-6; no firm D call. V was shortened by 5 bases and J by 0 bases, with 8 bases between the two germline ends. The CDR3 is 15 amino acids. CDR1 is SEHNR, CDR2 FQNEAQ, per germline (reference sequence). The CDR3 reads CASSISSSYNSPLHF. As DNA, the CDR3 is TGTGCCAGCAGCATTAGCAGCTCCTATAATTCACCCCTCCACTTT.

The chain recombines TRBV18 with TRBJ2-1, with a tentative D call TRBD1 (6 bases). The CDR3 has 15 amino acids. From germline, CDR1 is KGHSH and CDR2 LQKENI. With 0 bases removed from V and 4 bases from J, the gap between germline ends came to 10 bases. The CDR3 here is CASSPPGASYNEQFF. In DNA, the CDR3 is TGTGCCAGCTCACCACCGGGGGCCTCTTACAATGAGCAGTTCTTC.